This T cell receptor (beta chain) came from a study of Graves' ophthalmopathy and Graves' hyperthyroidism. Diagnosis relied on clinical symptoms, serum thyroxine, TRAb, thyroid ultrasound and orbital computed tomography. What supplied the PBMCs was roughly 11 ml of fresh peripheral blood. TCR beta CDR3 amplification used RNA transcripts. HTBI primers were employed in first-round RT-PCR, then a second-round multiplex PCR followed. TCRdb recomputed calls from the multiplex PCR reads with MiXCR, one row per CDR3 protein. This sample has almost 750,000 distinct CDR3 sequences; roughly 40% occur once, and the top ten carry 44%. CDR1 SGDLS and CDR2 YYNGEE come from the germline V gene. This CDR3 has 17 amino acids. V dropped 2 bases and J dropped 5; count of bases not matched to a gene: 5.

The material sequenced was peripheral blood. The receptor comes from an adult man with Graves' ophthalmopathy. V and J are TRBV9 and TRBJ2-2; the match to TRBD2 covers 14 bases. The CDR3 coding sequence is TGTGCCAGCAGCGTCTTGACTAGCGGGAGGGGAACCGGGGAGCTGTTTTTT. Translating it yields CASSVLTSGRGTGELFF. Filled out from reference TRBV9 and TRBJ2-2, the complete variable domain reads DSGVTQTPKHLITATGQRVTLRCSPRSGDLSVYWYQQSLDQGLQFLIQYYNGEERAKGNILERFSAQQFPDLHSELNLSSLELGDSALYFCASSVLTSGRGTGELFFGEGSRLTVL.